This entry is about one T cell receptor (beta chain). The data belong to a study of blood T cell repertoires in COVID-19. Overall study context: Collection of acute and convalescent COVID-19 samples took place in the United States, Italy and Spain. Nucleic acid was either cDNA or gDNA, and it came from T cells, B-cell-depleted T cells, or PBMCs.

TCRdb keeps only in-frame clones here, not all; method: immunoSEQ multiplex PCR. Of more than 85,000 clones in the sample, approximately 80% were seen once. Germline V CDR1 and CDR2: LNHDA, SQIVND (reference sequence). CDR3 length equals 14 residues. Trimming removed 4 bases from V and 8 bases from J; junction bases left unmatched: 8. The chain has TRBV19 and TRBJ1-2; TRBD1 aligns across 9 bases. Sequenced sample: peripheral blood. The receptor comes from a man between 65 and 85 years old with acute or convalescent COVID-19. The CDR3 DNA reads TGTGCCAGTAGTACGGACAGGGGTCCCCAGGGCTACACCTTC. This codes for CASSTDRGPQGYTF. The full variable domain, with the rest looked up from reference TRBV19 and TRBJ1-2, is DGGITQSPKYLFRKEGQNVTLSCEQNLNHDAMYWYRQDPGQGLRLIYYSQIVNDFQKGDIAEGYSVSREKKESFPLTVTSAQKNPTAFYLCASSTDRGPQGYTFGSGTRLTVV.